This T cell receptor beta chain was recovered during a study of blood T cell repertoires in COVID-19. Study information: Samples of COVID-19 (acute and convalescent) were obtained from the United States, Italy and Spain. Sources were T cells, B-cell-depleted T cells, or PBMCs; the material itself was cDNA or gDNA.

Original processing methods: Amplification from reference gene primers served as the basis for estimated nucleated cell counts. Data came from immunoSEQ multiplex PCR; TCRdb stores just in-frame clones and leaves some out. Clone size and V and J calls were adopted from that table, with D and trimming inferred from the DNA. The table lists tens of thousands of clones, about 79% of them singletons. V gave up 10 bases and J gave up 0 bases; unmatched junction bases: 6. Looked up from germline, CDR1 is KGHDR and CDR2 is SFDVKD. The CDR3 covers 14 residues. The sample consisted of peripheral blood. V gene TRBV24-1 combines with J gene TRBJ1-1, with 8 bases fitting TRBD1. The receptor's source is a woman aged 55-75 years with acute or convalescent COVID-19. The chain's CDR3 is CATPDRVMNTEAFF. The CDR3 nucleotides read TGTGCCACTCCGGACAGGGTGATGAACACTGAAGCTTTCTTT.